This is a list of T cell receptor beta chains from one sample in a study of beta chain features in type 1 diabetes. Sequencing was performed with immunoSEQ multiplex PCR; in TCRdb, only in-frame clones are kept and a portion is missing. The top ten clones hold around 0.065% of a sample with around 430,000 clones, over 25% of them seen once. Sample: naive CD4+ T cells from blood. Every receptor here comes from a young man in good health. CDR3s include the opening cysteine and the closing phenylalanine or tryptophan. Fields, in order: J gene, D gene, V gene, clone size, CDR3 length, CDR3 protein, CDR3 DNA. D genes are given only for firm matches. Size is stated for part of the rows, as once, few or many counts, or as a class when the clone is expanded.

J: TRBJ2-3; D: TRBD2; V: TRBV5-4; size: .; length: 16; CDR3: CASSYRRREGSDTQYF; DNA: TGTGCCAGCAGCTACCGTAGGCGGGAGGGGTCAGATACGCAGTATTTT
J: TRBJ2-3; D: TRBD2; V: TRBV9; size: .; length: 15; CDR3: CASNLIAGGTDTQYF; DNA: TGTGCCAGCAACCTGATAGCGGGGGGCACAGATACGCAGTATTTT
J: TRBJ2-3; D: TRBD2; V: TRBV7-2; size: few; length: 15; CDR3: CASSFGTSDGDTQYF; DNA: TGTGCCAGCAGCTTCGGGACTAGCGATGGAGATACGCAGTATTTT
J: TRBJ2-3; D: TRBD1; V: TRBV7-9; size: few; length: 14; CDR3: CASSIQGAADTQYF; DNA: TGTGCCAGCAGCATACAGGGGGCCGCAGATACGCAGTATTTT
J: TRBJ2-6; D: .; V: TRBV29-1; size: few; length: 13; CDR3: CSAGMAGANVLTF; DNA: TGCAGCGCTGGGATGGCTGGGGCCAACGTCCTGACTTTC
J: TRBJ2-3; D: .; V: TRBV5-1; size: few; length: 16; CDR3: CASSTPLGGSTDTQYF; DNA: TGCGCCAGCAGCACCCCGCTGGGCGGGAGCACAGATACGCAGTATTTT
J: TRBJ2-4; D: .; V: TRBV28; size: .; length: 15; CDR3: CASSSRPGLKNIQYF; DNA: TGTGCCAGCAGTTCCCGACCGGGACTCAAAAACATTCAGTACTTC
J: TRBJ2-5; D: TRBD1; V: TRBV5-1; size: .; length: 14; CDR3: CASSLPGGRETQYF; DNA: TGCGCCAGCAGCCTCCCAGGGGGCCGAGAGACCCAGTACTTC
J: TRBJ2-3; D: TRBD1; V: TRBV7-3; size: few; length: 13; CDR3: CASSLTGPDTQYF; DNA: TGTGCCAGCAGCCTGACAGGGCCAGATACGCAGTATTTT
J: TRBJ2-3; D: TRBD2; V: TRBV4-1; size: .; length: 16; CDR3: CASSVRITRGADTQYF; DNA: TGCGCCAGCAGCGTTAGGATCACCCGGGGGGCAGATACGCAGTATTTT
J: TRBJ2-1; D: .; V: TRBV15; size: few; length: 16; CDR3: CATSPNQVSSYNEQFF; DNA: TGTGCCACCAGCCCTAATCAGGTCAGCTCCTACAATGAGCAGTTCTTC
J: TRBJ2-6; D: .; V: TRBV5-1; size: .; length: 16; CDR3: CASATPIGTGANVLTF; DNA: TGCGCCAGCGCTACACCTATCGGAACTGGGGCCAACGTCCTGACTTTC
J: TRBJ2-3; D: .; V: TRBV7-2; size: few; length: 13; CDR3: CASSSHGGERKYF; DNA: TGTGCCAGCAGCTCCCATGGTGGGGAGAGGAAGTATTTT
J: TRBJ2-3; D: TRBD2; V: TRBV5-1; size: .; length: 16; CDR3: CASSRSQREGTDTQYF; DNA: TGCGCCAGCAGCCGTTCTCAGCGGGAGGGCACAGATACGCAGTATTTT
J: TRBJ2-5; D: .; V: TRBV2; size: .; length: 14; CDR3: CASRPGTHKETQYF; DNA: TGTGCCAGCCGTCCCGGGACGCACAAAGAGACCCAGTACTTC
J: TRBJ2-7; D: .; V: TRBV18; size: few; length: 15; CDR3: CASSRGQVSTYEQYF; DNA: TGTGCCAGCTCAAGGGGACAAGTGTCTACCTACGAGCAGTACTTC
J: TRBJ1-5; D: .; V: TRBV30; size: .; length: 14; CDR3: CAWRPRGYGQPQHF; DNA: TGTGCCTGGAGACCACGGGGGTACGGTCAGCCCCAGCATTTT